A selection of T cell receptor beta chains follows, all from one sample in a study of tumor-infiltrating lymphocytes in localized non-small cell lung cancer. The protocol was immunoSEQ multiplex PCR, while the TCRdb copy is restricted to in-frame clones and leaves out a portion. The sample lists more than 7,000 clones, around 62% seen once, with around 9.4% in the top ten. The source material was uninvolved lung tissue not adjacent to the tumor. These receptors originate from a human donor with non-small cell lung cancer. The CDR3 runs from the conserved cysteine through the conserved F or W. D genes are given only for firm matches. Clone size appears in some rows only: once, few, many, or a class for an expanded clone.

>TRBV27|NA|TRBJ2-2|NA
CASRYTGELFF
TGTGCCAGCAGATACACCGGGGAGCTGTTTTTT
>TRBV5-6|NA|TRBJ2-1|TRBD1
CASSAQGDQFF
TGTGCCAGCAGCGCACAGGGGGACCAGTTCTTC
>TRBV6-4|NA|TRBJ2-2|NA
CASSEGLNTGELFF
TGTGCCAGCAGTGAAGGTCTGAACACCGGGGAGCTGTTTTTT
>TRBV30|NA|TRBJ2-2|NA
CASVGGELFF
TGTGCCAGTGTTGGGGGGGAGCTGTTTTTT
>TRBV11-2|NA|TRBJ2-7|NA
CASSFSRAAYEQYF
TGTGCCAGCAGCTTTAGCAGGGCTGCCTACGAGCAGTACTTC
>TRBV9|NA|TRBJ2-1|NA
CASSRGEGGYDNEQFF
TGTGCCAGCAGCAGGGGGGAGGGAGGCTATGACAATGAGCAGTTCTTC
>TRBV15|NA|TRBJ2-2|TRBD1
CATSSGWDRAAGELFF
TGTGCCACCAGCAGTGGGTGGGACAGGGCGGCCGGGGAGCTGTTTTTT
>TRBV29-1|few|TRBJ2-2|TRBD1
CSVRGQGSGELFF
TGCAGCGTCAGGGGGCAGGGTTCCGGGGAGCTGTTTTTT
>TRBV7-2|NA|TRBJ2-3|NA
CASSTTDTQYF
TGTGCCAGCAGCACGACAGATACGCAGTATTTT
>TRBV7-2|NA|TRBJ2-1|TRBD1
CASSLVTGEYNEQFF
TGTGCCAGCAGCTTAGTGACAGGGGAATACAATGAGCAGTTCTTC
>TRBV23-1|NA|TRBJ2-3|TRBD1
CASSRQGADTQYF
TGCGCCAGCAGTAGACAGGGCGCAGATACGCAGTATTTT
>TRBV5-1|NA|TRBJ2-1|TRBD2
CASSYQGLAGNNEQFF
TGCGCCAGCAGCTACCAGGGACTAGCGGGAAACAATGAGCAGTTCTTC
>TRBV7-8|NA|TRBJ2-7|NA
CASSLDRIYEQYF
TGTGCCAGCAGCTTGGACAGAATCTACGAGCAGTACTTC
>TRBV27|NA|TRBJ2-7|NA
CASSSTGISYEQYF
TGTGCCAGCAGCTCAACCGGGATAAGCTACGAGCAGTACTTC
>TRBV7-3|NA|TRBJ2-3|NA
CASSNGHTDTQYF
TGTGCCAGCTCTAACGGACACACAGATACGCAGTATTTT
>TRBV2|NA|TRBJ2-7|NA
CASSLDIYEQYF
TGTGCCAGCAGCCTGGACATATACGAGCAGTACTTC
>TRBV29-1|NA|TRBJ1-1|NA
CSVDLGGNTEAFF
TGCAGCGTTGATTTGGGGGGGAACACTGAAGCTTTCTTT
>TRBV28|NA|TRBJ2-5|NA
CASSRTAQETQYF
TGTGCCAGCAGTCGGACAGCCCAAGAGACCCAGTACTTC
>TRBV7-2|NA|TRBJ2-3|NA
CASSLGPGTDTQYF
TGTGCCAGCAGCTTAGGTCCAGGGACAGATACGCAGTATTTT
>TRBV14|NA|TRBJ2-5|NA
CASSASGGQTQYF
TGTGCCAGCAGCGCTTCGGGGGGCCAGACCCAGTACTTC
>TRBV7-8|few|TRBJ1-4|NA
CASSPPPRGATNEKLFF
TGTGCCAGCAGCCCTCCCCCGCGGGGGGCAACTAATGAAAAACTGTTTTTT
>TRBV20-1|NA|TRBJ2-3|NA
CSAAPGDTQYF
TGCAGTGCTGCCCCGGGGGATACGCAGTATTTT